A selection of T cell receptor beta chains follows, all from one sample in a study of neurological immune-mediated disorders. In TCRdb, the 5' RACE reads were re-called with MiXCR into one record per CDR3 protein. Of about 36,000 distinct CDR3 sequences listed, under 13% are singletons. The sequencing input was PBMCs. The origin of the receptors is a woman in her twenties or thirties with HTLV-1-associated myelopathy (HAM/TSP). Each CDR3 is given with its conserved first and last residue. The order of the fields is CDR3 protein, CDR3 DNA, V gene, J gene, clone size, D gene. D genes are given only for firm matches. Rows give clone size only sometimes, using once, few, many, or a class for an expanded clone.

CDR3 protein: CASSSDRGIRETQYF
CDR3 DNA: TGCGCCAGCAGCTCGGACAGGGGGATTCGAGAGACCCAGTACTTC
V gene: TRBV5-1
J gene: TRBJ2-5
clone size: many
D gene: TRBD1

CDR3 protein: CAWSAFGETQYF
CDR3 DNA: TGTGCCTGGAGTGCGTTTGGGGAGACCCAGTACTTC
V gene: TRBV30
J gene: TRBJ2-5
clone size: many
D gene: NA

CDR3 protein: CASSPARQGAWENIQYF
CDR3 DNA: TGTGCCAGCAGCCCAGCCAGACAGGGGGCTTGGGAAAACATTCAGTACTTC
V gene: TRBV7-8
J gene: TRBJ2-4
clone size: many
D gene: TRBD1

CDR3 protein: CASSSARGNGYTF
CDR3 DNA: TGTGCCAGCAGCAGCGCCAGGGGGAATGGCTACACCTTC
V gene: TRBV6-5
J gene: TRBJ1-2
clone size: many
D gene: TRBD1

CDR3 protein: CASSVGQAVNTEAFF
CDR3 DNA: TGTGCCAGCAGCGTCGGACAGGCGGTAAACACTGAAGCTTTCTTT
V gene: TRBV7-2
J gene: TRBJ1-1
clone size: few
D gene: TRBD1

CDR3 protein: CASSPRVRDKNTEAFF
CDR3 DNA: TGTGCCAGCAGCCCCCGAGTCCGGGACAAGAACACTGAAGCTTTCTTT
V gene: TRBV7-8
J gene: TRBJ1-1
clone size: NA
D gene: NA

CDR3 protein: CSAKDRGNTGELFF
CDR3 DNA: TGCAGTGCTAAAGACAGGGGAAACACCGGGGAGCTGTTTTTT
V gene: TRBV20-1
J gene: TRBJ2-2
clone size: many
D gene: TRBD1

CDR3 protein: CASSLAAGPRGQYF
CDR3 DNA: TGTGCCAGCAGCTTGGCGGCAGGCCCCCGGGGGCAGTACTTC
V gene: TRBV5-6
J gene: TRBJ2-7
clone size: many
D gene: NA

CDR3 protein: CASSKRPTARQGRNEKLFF
CDR3 DNA: TGTGCCAGCAGCAAAAGACCCACAGCCAGACAGGGTCGTAATGAAAAACTGTTTTTT
V gene: TRBV21-1
J gene: TRBJ1-4
clone size: many
D gene: NA

CDR3 protein: CSAMGPQNRGFAYAGNTIYF
CDR3 DNA: TGCAGTGCTATGGGACCCCAGAACAGGGGATTTGCTTACGCTGGAAACACCATATATTTT
V gene: TRBV20-1
J gene: TRBJ1-3
clone size: many
D gene: TRBD1

CDR3 protein: CASTNGRGSYGYTF
CDR3 DNA: TGTGCCAGCACCAACGGGCGGGGTTCCTATGGCTACACCTTC
V gene: TRBV25-1
J gene: TRBJ1-2
clone size: many
D gene: NA

CDR3 protein: CSAFGTGGSYEQYF
CDR3 DNA: TGCAGTGCCTTTGGGACAGGGGGCTCCTACGAGCAGTACTTC
V gene: TRBV20-1
J gene: TRBJ2-7
clone size: many
D gene: TRBD1

CDR3 protein: CASCRNGGGYNEQFF
CDR3 DNA: TGCGCCAGCTGCAGAAACGGGGGGGGTTACAATGAGCAGTTCTTC
V gene: TRBV5-1
J gene: TRBJ2-1
clone size: many
D gene: TRBD2

CDR3 protein: CATSRSAPDTQYF
CDR3 DNA: TGTGCCACGAGTCGGTCGGCCCCAGATACGCAGTATTTT
V gene: TRBV7-7
J gene: TRBJ2-3
clone size: NA
D gene: NA

CDR3 protein: CASSQDARTSYSGANVLTF
CDR3 DNA: TGTGCCAGCAGCCAAGATGCCCGGACTAGTTACTCTGGGGCCAACGTCCTGACTTTC
V gene: TRBV4-2
J gene: TRBJ2-6
clone size: many
D gene: TRBD2

CDR3 protein: CASSLEAVTGEAFF
CDR3 DNA: TGCGCCAGCAGCTTGGAGGCAGTGACAGGTGAAGCTTTCTTT
V gene: TRBV5-1
J gene: TRBJ1-1
clone size: many
D gene: NA

CDR3 protein: CSVHRQGARTVYTQYF
CDR3 DNA: TGCAGCGTGCACAGACAGGGGGCTAGAACTGTTTATACGCAGTATTTT
V gene: TRBV29-1
J gene: TRBJ2-3
clone size: many
D gene: TRBD1

CDR3 protein: CASSGGQGRNEQFF
CDR3 DNA: TGCGCCAGCAGTGGAGGGCAGGGGAGAAATGAGCAGTTCTTC
V gene: TRBV5-1
J gene: TRBJ2-1
clone size: many
D gene: NA

CDR3 protein: CAIGEAGASTDTQYF
CDR3 DNA: TGTGCCATCGGAGAAGCGGGGGCTAGCACAGATACGCAGTATTTT
V gene: TRBV10-3
J gene: TRBJ2-3
clone size: many
D gene: TRBD2

CDR3 protein: CSAPGGSYNEQFF
CDR3 DNA: TGCAGTGCCCCGGGGGGATCCTACAATGAGCAGTTCTTC
V gene: TRBV20-1
J gene: TRBJ2-1
clone size: many
D gene: TRBD2

CDR3 protein: CASSFKGGGTDTQYF
CDR3 DNA: TGTGCCAGCAGCTTTAAGGGGGGGGGCACAGATACGCAGTATTTT
V gene: TRBV7-2
J gene: TRBJ2-3
clone size: many
D gene: NA

CDR3 protein: CASSLSVPETEAFF
CDR3 DNA: TGTGCCAGCAGCTTATCAGTGCCGGAAACTGAAGCTTTCTTT
V gene: TRBV7-2
J gene: TRBJ1-1
clone size: many
D gene: NA

CDR3 protein: CASSLGLETQYF
CDR3 DNA: TGCGCCAGCAGCTTGGGACTAGAGACCCAGTACTTC
V gene: TRBV5-1
J gene: TRBJ2-5
clone size: NA
D gene: NA

CDR3 protein: CASRRQLSGANVLTF
CDR3 DNA: TGTGCCAGCAGGCGACAGCTCTCTGGGGCCAACGTCCTGACTTTC
V gene: TRBV2
J gene: TRBJ2-6
clone size: many
D gene: NA

CDR3 protein: CSAQGYSNQPQHF
CDR3 DNA: TGCAGTGCCCAGGGGTATAGCAATCAGCCCCAGCATTTT
V gene: TRBV20-1
J gene: TRBJ1-5
clone size: many
D gene: NA

CDR3 protein: CSARRAVNYGYTF
CDR3 DNA: TGCAGTGCCAGGAGGGCGGTGAACTATGGCTACACCTTC
V gene: TRBV20-1
J gene: TRBJ1-2
clone size: many
D gene: NA